The T cell receptor beta chain described here comes from a study of Tregs in tolerant kidney transplant recipients. Findings and caveats of the study: Antigen-driven expansion was suggested because donor-specific Tregs expanded more than all Tregs in tolerant patients. The most relevant donor-specific Treg TCRbeta repertoire apparently came from expansion with activated donor B cells. No direct test of biological reproducibility was done here.

Related graft donors supplied nonmyeloablative bone marrow transplants, and mixed chimerism was transient. Thawed PBMCs were FACS-sorted into unstimulated CD4+CD25+CD127- regulatory T cells, CD4+CD25- non-regulatory cells, CD4 and CD8 cells. Regarding this clone: Its antigen is unidentified.

V lost 3 bases and J lost 2, with 16 bases in between. Germline assignment: CDR1 SGHRS and CDR2 YFSETQ. This CDR3 region has 16 residues. Repertoires were generated with immunoSEQ multiplex PCR, while TCRdb's copy carries only in-frame clones and drops some. In the table there are tens of thousands of clones, more than 85% of which are singletons. The clonotype originates from a human patient who received a combined kidney and bone marrow transplant. Some T cells may originate from the graft donor. The source was CD4+ T cells from blood (PBMCs), collected 24 months after the transplant. The rearrangement links TRBV5-1 to TRBJ2-3, with TRBD2 as a possible D gene (5 bases). The CDR3 region has the DNA TGCGCCAGCAGCTACAGCGGCCCACCGATCACAGATACGCAGTATTTT. This codes for CASSYSGPPITDTQYF.